This record covers a single T cell receptor beta chain. Its antigen has not been determined. No per-base quality is available; no much larger clone lies one base away. These data come from a study of cytomegalovirus exposure and HLA in healthy donors (dated by TCRdb to the late 2010s). In the study overall: According to an earlier analysis of 587 of the donors, roughly 180 million T cells yielded 117 million unique TCR beta sequences and approximately 300 Gb of sequence data. Donor age, sex, ethnicity and CMV serostatus were compiled alongside the repertoire data. Because of strong linkage in the cohort, roughly five DR-DQ haplotypes were treated as single units for association and clustering. Approximately 310 gigabases of sequencing data and approximately 93 million unique TCR sequences were included in an early release covering over 600 HLA-typed donors. All discovery cohort repertoires had been generated using a single sequencing platform. In a later genetic analysis, genome-wide SNP genotypes for about 55% of the roughly 700 donors were used, and that subset was treated as a discovery cohort. The study combined high-throughput TCR immunosequencing, statistical association of individual TCRs with disease status, and machine learning to predict cytomegalovirus infection status. Of the approximately 400 genotyped donors, 81% fell in the genetic ancestry cluster associated with self-reported Caucasian donors. In addition to the first cohort of approximately 650 subjects, a separate validation cohort of 120 different subjects was used. Rather than using new phenotypic data, the later analysis identified candidate immune exposures from TCR beta sequences and from how often those sequences occurred across donors. Among about 400 genotyped donors of the cohort, an average of about 220,000 unique TCR beta nucleotide sequences was sequenced per donor, of which approximately 18% were non-productive. Both class I and class II loci were covered by HLA typing, at four-digit resolution. Typing coverage varied by locus: about 620-640 donors for A, B, C, DRB1 and DQB1; some 520 for DQA1; more than 600 for DPA1; under 490 for DPB1. In an earlier analysis of 587 of the donors, high-throughput TCR beta sequencing was used to judge whether each TCR beta V gene segment behaved as functional or pseudogenic. In a later analysis, previously published TCR beta repertoires from 670 or so donors were re-analyzed and high-resolution HLA genotyping was added so that TCR occurrence patterns could be studied. The aim of the study was to test whether cataloging public T cell receptors could identify signatures of past pathogen exposure. The T cell repertoires of several hundred subjects were profiled by immunosequencing and related to cytomegalovirus serostatus. The investigation overall reported the following: An association between a missense DCLRE1C variant and V-gene and J-gene trimming of TCR beta chains was found in a later genetic analysis and replicated in an independent cohort. Correlated functional status among segregating V segments might reflect linkage disequilibrium, but an unknown experimental factor could not be ruled out. According to the authors, the approach could potentially be generalized to other disease states and immunological phenotypes. A cluster of highly shared sequence variants was judged likely to be a technical artifact of the sequencing pipeline. Only TCR beta chains were sequenced in this cohort, and the absence of alpha or paired-chain data limited detectable features. Because HLA typing was missing for some donors at each locus, association tests included only the typed subset. Assigning TCR associations to individual alleles was difficult when HLA alleles, especially DR and DQ, strongly co-occurred. Some IMGT-functional V segments, including TRBV6-2 and TRBV6-3, could not be distinguished by the 87-base-pair reads and were therefore excluded. According to a later analysis, most CMV-associated TCR beta chains appeared to be HLA-restricted, and the HLA associations seemed to be driven largely by CMV exposure. Most TCR sequences were seen in very few donors, while some public TCRs were found in many individuals. Immune exposure information for the cohort was limited to CMV serostatus. Presence/absence analyses assumed roughly uniform sequencing depth across donors, an assumption that may not hold. A total of some 180 TCR beta chains were listed by the study as associated with cytomegalovirus. In a later analysis, several top co-occurrence clusters were reported to appear linked to parvovirus B19, influenza, CMV and Epstein-Barr virus. A further reported finding was that TCR beta sequences accurately predicted the HLA-A and HLA-B alleles for most subjects in the first cohort. In vitro tests confirmed that a few of the cytomegalovirus-associated TCR beta chains recognize cytomegalovirus antigens. Over 15 rarely observed V segments, including chromosome 9 orphons, were excluded from the earlier analysis of a few hundred of the donors because counts were too low. In a later genetic analysis, fewer N-insertions in productive TCRs were reported among donors in an Asian-associated ancestry cluster than the roughly 670-donor mean. In an earlier analysis of approximately 590 of the donors, most TCR beta V segments appeared in productive rearrangements about 87% or about 30% of the time, broadly matching IMGT annotations. Compared with equally common non-associated chains, HLA-associated TCR beta chains in a later analysis were more clonally expanded and had lower generation probabilities. The classifier was reported to diagnose cytomegalovirus status with high specificity and sensitivity in both the original and validation cohorts. Specific HLA alleles were associated with about 17,000 TCR beta sequences at a false discovery rate of 0.05 in a later analysis. In a later analysis, TCR association rates were found to vary across HLA loci, with the most associated TCRs seen for DRB1 alleles and the fewest for HLA-C alleles.

In total, more than 500 healthy bone marrow donors made up the cohort. All cohort members were sampled while nominally healthy, although unrecorded immune exposures were likely present. The donor tested CMV seronegative, placing the donor among the 350 to 400 seronegative members of the cohort. A peripheral blood sample was collected from each donor, and TCR beta sequencing was performed on peripheral blood mononuclear cells. The Qiagen DNeasy Blood Extraction Kit was used to extract genomic DNA from the blood cell samples. V and J lose 6 bases and 2 bases, and a span of 11 bases separates them. CDR1 LNHDA and CDR2 SQIVND are derived from the germline V gene (reference sequence). The CDR3 starts with the cysteine, ends with the phenylalanine, and has 13 residues. The sequence is cut down to CDR3 DNA, 39 bases in frame from base 1. Libraries were constructed by the immunoSEQ multiplex PCR assay. For the multiplex PCR, a mixture combining 60 forward primers for TCR Vbeta segments and 13 reverse primers for TCR Jbeta segments was used. Amplification of the CDR3 region of rearranged TCR beta genes was performed with a multiplex PCR assay on genomic DNA. On the Illumina HiSeq System, the amplified TCR beta libraries were sequenced as 87-base-pair reads. Processing in the source paper ran as follows. A later analysis counted 75 million to 100 million unique TCR beta chains across the approximately 700 repertoires, and approximately 11 million of these chains were shared by at least two donors. To remove PCR and sequencing errors, raw reads were error-corrected and collapsed into unique sequences using a nearest-neighbor algorithm that merged closely related sequences. To assign V, D and J gene segments, CDR3 sequences were aligned to IMGT reference sequences. For a sequence to be retained, a match of at least six nucleotides was required to both a V gene segment and a J gene segment. A rearrangement was called productive if the CDR3 had no stop codons and remained in frame with V and J, and every other rearrangement was called non-productive. Following IMGT convention, CDR3 was defined as the stretch from the second conserved V-encoded cysteine to the conserved J-encoded phenylalanine. The earlier analysis of 587 of the donors excluded sequences that lacked an unambiguous match to a single V gene segment. In an earlier analysis of a few hundred of the donors, V segments were called functional above 56.7% productive rearrangements and were called segregating when the between-donor standard deviation exceeded 5%. A statistical classification framework was developed to diagnose cytomegalovirus status using the catalog of TCR beta chain sequences. In a later analysis, V and J genes were assigned by comparing TCR nucleotide sequences against IMGT/GENE-DB human TR gene sequences. In a later analysis, CDR3 sequences and most-parsimonious VDJ recombination scenarios were assigned using the TCRdist pipeline. In a later analysis, each TCR beta chain was defined by its CDR3 amino acid sequence together with its V-gene family, and reads lacking a unique V-gene family were excluded. As a way to deal with suspected cross-contamination and a sequencing artifact, a later analysis dropped approximately 570 nucleotide sequences that were highly shared and had low generation probability. For each public chain, a later analysis derived a clonal expansion index from normalized ranks of inferred template counts within each repertoire. Generation probabilities in a later analysis came from a VDJ recombination model fitted to out-of-frame rearrangements, and those results were checked against IGoR. A later analysis scored TCR-TCR, TCR-HLA and TCR-CMV co-occurrence with hypergeometric tests, applying a repertoire-size bias correction to TCR pairs. In a later analysis, false discovery rates were estimated by permuting HLA or CMV assignments 20 times. In a later analysis, co-occurring TCRs were grouped using DBSCAN, and TCRdist sequence similarity was added for clustering within HLA-allele-positive subsets. Repertoires with fewer than 30,000 or more than 120,000 public chains were left out of co-occurrence clustering, as were a handful of repertoires with anomalous nucleotide sharing. Imported from immuneACCESS, the table was reduced by TCRdb to in-frame sequences with V and J called. These copies leave out some clones; in studies compared against another copy, an unresolved V gene accounts for under half, and the cause of the remainder is not known. For V, J and clone size, that table is used; D and trimming come from the DNA. The sample contains around 37,000 clones, around 69% of them found a single time. The ten largest clones capture roughly 6.3% of the sample.

The TCR sequence derives from a man aged 25-45 years in good health and CMV-seronegative. Sequenced material: PBMCs. The rearranged chain carries TRBV19 and TRBJ2-7; TRBD1 could be the D gene, as 6 bases match. The CDR3 has the sequence CASSPQGTYEQYF. The bases are TGTGCCAGTAGCCCCCAGGGGACCTACGAGCAGTACTTC.